The entry below describes one T cell receptor (beta chain). Its target is not known. The data were taken from a study of shared clonotypes between healthy human individuals. Study-level results: Having only a few donors restricted how much genetic and exposure-history diversity was captured.

Germline CDR1 MNHEY, CDR2 SVGAGI. With V trimmed by 2 bases and J by 8 bases, 5 bases remained unmatched. This CDR3 is built from 14 residues. Authors' processing steps: In the immunoSEQ data, sequences were junction-only and lacked quality scores, so filtering differed. The assay was immunoSEQ multiplex PCR, and TCRdb's table has in-frame clones only and misses some. The D gene and trimming were derived from the DNA, and the V and J assignments and clone size from that table. Of around 530,000 clones listed, around 78% are singletons. Only Caucasian adults living in Nashville, Tennessee made up the donor group.

This receptor was obtained from a woman aged 40 to 49 in good health. Some clones in this sample may be carry-over from other donors' samples. Sequenced input: PBMCs. V usage is TRBV6-5 and J usage is TRBJ1-1, with 10 bases matching TRBD1. CDR3 bases: TGTGCCAGCAGTTACGACAGGGGGCGAGAGGAAGCTTTCTTT. Translating it yields CASSYDRGREEAFF.